Listed below are T cell receptor beta chains from one sample, sequenced in a study of blood T cell repertoires in COVID-19. Profiled with immunoSEQ multiplex PCR; TCRdb holds only in-frame clones, not every one. This sample has under 350,000 clones, with 83% found just once. Sequencing used peripheral blood. The receptors shown here come from a woman aged 45-65 years who had recovered from COVID-19. The CDR3 runs from the conserved cysteine through the conserved F or W. Fields, in order: V gene, J gene, clone size, D gene, CDR3 protein, CDR3 DNA. The D gene is left open where the match is weak. Clone size is stated in some rows and not others, as once, few, many or a class when expanded.

>TRBV3-1/TRBV3-2|TRBJ1-2|-|-
CASSQYLGALGYTF
TGTGCCAGCAGCCAGTACTTGGGGGCGCTTGGCTACACCTTC
>TRBV27|TRBJ1-1|-|-
CASSLAGVNTEAFF
TGTGCCAGCAGTTTAGCAGGGGTGAACACTGAAGCTTTCTTT
>TRBV19|TRBJ1-3|-|-
CASSIGTGRTIPGNTIYF
TGTGCCAGTAGTATCGGTACAGGCCGGACAATCCCTGGAAACACCATATATTTT
>TRBV7-6|TRBJ2-1|-|TRBD1
CASSLGQGVNYEQFF
TGTGCCAGCAGCTTAGGACAGGGGGTTAACTATGAGCAGTTCTTC
>TRBV2|TRBJ2-2|-|-
CASSEVSGGELFF
TGTGCCAGCAGTGAAGTGTCGGGCGGGGAGCTGTTTTTT
>TRBV2|TRBJ1-1|-|-
CASSATPGNTEAFF
TGTGCCAGCAGCGCCACTCCGGGTAACACTGAAGCTTTCTTT
>TRBV27|TRBJ1-5|-|TRBD1
CASSQIGTGVAYQPQHF
TGTGCCAGCAGTCAGATCGGGACAGGGGTCGCTTATCAGCCCCAGCATTTT
>TRBV4-3|TRBJ2-7|-|-
CASSQDWAQSYEQYF
TGCGCCAGCAGCCAAGATTGGGCCCAATCCTACGAGCAGTACTTC
>TRBV6-5|TRBJ1-4|-|-
CASSYSRNEKLFF
TGTGCCAGCAGTTACTCCAGGAATGAAAAACTGTTTTTT
>TRBV7-2|TRBJ2-2|-|-
CASSSMGGPNTGELFF
TGTGCCAGCAGCTCGATGGGGGGACCGAACACCGGGGAGCTGTTTTTT
>TRBV3-1/TRBV3-2|TRBJ2-3|-|TRBD2
CASGRGSTDTQYF
TGTGCCAGCGGGCGGGGGAGCACAGATACGCAGTATTTT
>TRBV29-1|TRBJ2-1|few|TRBD1
CSARDSGQTQFF
TGCAGCGCCCGGGACAGCGGCCAAACGCAGTTCTTC
>TRBV3-1/TRBV3-2|TRBJ1-2|few|-
CASSQRPGANYGYTF
TGTGCCAGCAGCCAGAGACCGGGAGCTAACTATGGCTACACCTTC
>TRBV2|TRBJ1-6|-|TRBD1
CASSAGTAGGPGSPLHF
TGTGCCAGCAGCGCCGGGACAGCGGGCGGGCCTGGTTCACCCCTCCACTTT
>TRBV3-1/TRBV3-2|TRBJ2-7|-|TRBD1
CASSQFGTVYEQYF
TGTGCCAGCAGCCAATTTGGGACAGTCTACGAGCAGTACTTC
>TRBV10-3|TRBJ1-1|-|-
CAISFGENTEAFF
TGTGCCATCAGTTTCGGGGAAAACACTGAAGCTTTCTTT
>TRBV7-9|TRBJ1-1|-|TRBD1
CASSPPGGAGPEAFF
TGTGCCAGCAGCCCACCAGGGGGAGCTGGACCTGAAGCTTTCTTT
>TRBV27|TRBJ2-7|-|TRBD2
CASSLLAGGPYEQYF
TGTGCCAGCAGTTTACTTGCGGGGGGTCCCTACGAGCAGTACTTC
>TRBV3-1/TRBV3-2|TRBJ2-7|once|TRBD1
CASSNNRGSYEQYF
TGTGCCAGCAGCAATAACAGGGGTTCCTACGAGCAGTACTTC